The next 7 T cell receptor beta chains were all read from a single sample in a study of PD-L1 blockade in urothelial cancer. Repertoires were generated with immunoSEQ multiplex PCR, while TCRdb's copy carries only in-frame clones and drops some. Here the sample spans nearly 50,000 clones, roughly 80% being singletons. Time point given: peripheral blood 6 weeks after treatment start. Sequencing used PBMCs, obtained around atezolizumab (anti-PD-L1) treatment. The receptors come from a man aged 65 to 85 with urothelial cancer.

The gene calls are TRBV19 and TRBJ1-1, with a weak D call TRBD1 (6 bases). Per the germline V gene, CDR1 is LNHDA and CDR2 is SQIVND (reference sequence). V gave up 7 bases and J gave up 6 bases, with 9 bases separating them. This CDR3 comprises 11 residues. CDR3 nucleotides: TGTGCCAGTATGGGGGCGTCTGAAGCTTTCTTT. Translated: CASMGASEAFF.

The chain recombines TRBV6-5 with TRBJ1-4; D perhaps matches TRBD1 (5 bases). Germline lookup yields CDR1 MNHEY and CDR2 SVGAGI. This CDR3 has 15 amino acids. Trimming removed 6 bases at V and 8 bases at J, with 19 bases between. The CDR3 loop reads CASSRRQGIAEKLFF. The CDR3 nucleotides read TGTGCCAGCAGCCGCAGGCAGGGAATCGCGGAAAAACTGTTTTTT.

The rearrangement joins TRBV27 to TRBJ2-3; 9 nucleotides agree with TRBD1. The CDR3 sequence is 15 residues long. V lost 3 bases and J lost 10; bases outside the gene matches: 11. Germline CDR1 reads MNHEY; CDR2 reads SMNVEV (reference sequence). In DNA, the CDR3 is TGTGCCAGCAGTTTGGTTAGGGACAGGGTATCCCCGCAGTATTTT. Protein: CASSLVRDRVSPQYF.

This rearrangement joins TRBV5-6 to TRBJ2-1; 9 bases match TRBD2. With 2 bases clipped from V and 0 bases from J, the junction kept 0 bases outside the gene matches. Germline V gene sequence: CDR1 SGHDT, CDR2 YYEEEE. The CDR3 has 15 amino acids. In nucleotides, the CDR3 is TGTGCCAGCAGCTTTAGCGGGAGCTCCTACAATGAGCAGTTCTTC. Translating it yields CASSFSGSSYNEQFF.

The chain couples TRBV19 to TRBJ1-1, with TRBD1 matching 10 bases. Germline CDR1 reads LNHDA; CDR2 reads SQIVND (reference sequence). Unmatched junction bases numbered 6, after V lost 5 bases and J lost 3 bases. CDR3 length equals 15 residues. The CDR3, as DNA: TGTGCCAGTAGTGTGACAGGGGGCCCTGACACTGAAGCTTTCTTT. Amino acids: CASSVTGGPDTEAFF.

This clone was found once. The chain recombines TRBV18 with TRBJ2-3; 9 bases fit TRBD2. V shed 2 bases and J 0 bases; nucleotides not matched to a gene: 3. The CDR3 runs 16 residues. In germline, CDR1 is KGHSH, CDR2 LQKENI. The CDR3 sequence: CASSPASGASTDTQYF. In DNA form, the CDR3 reads TGTGCCAGCTCACCAGCTAGCGGGGCTAGCACAGATACGCAGTATTTT.

The rearrangement links TRBV27 to TRBJ2-1; D might be TRBD2 (6 bases). V lost 4 bases to trimming and J lost 8 bases, with 15 bases between them. Germline V gene data show CDR1 as MNHEY and CDR2 as SMNVEV (reference sequence). The CDR3 extends over 14 amino acids. In DNA form, the CDR3 reads TGTGCCAGCAGTTCTTCCTTAGCGGTACATGAGCAGTTCTTC. It yields the protein CASSSSLAVHEQFF.